The T cell receptor (beta chain) described here comes from a study of Ad26.COV2.S vaccination and SARS-CoV-2 variants. Study details: Sample donor was a member of the COV1001 Ad26.COV2.S trial arm. Study-level points and caveats: Among vaccine recipients, spike-specific TCR breadth exceeded that of placebo recipients. Post-vaccination breadth of spike-specific CD8+ and CD4+ T cell responses was reportedly substantial.

Documented treatment: 15 to 20 received Ad26.COV2.S at low or high dose, single or two shots; roughly five received placebo; per-sample allocation not given. Specimen acquisition occurred on day 63 following the initial vaccine or placebo injection. Whoever gave the sample was an adult aged 18-55 years in Boston. The CDR3 sequence is 13 residues long. V lost 3 bases and J 7 bases, leaving 9 bases between the germline ends. Germline-derived CDR1 and CDR2 are SNHLY and FYNNEI. This clone was recorded a few times. The antigen remains undetermined. The data were produced by immunoSEQ multiplex PCR, yet TCRdb's version contains in-frame clones alone and is incomplete. The table lists 350,000 to 450,000 clones, roughly four fifths of them singletons.

The clonotype comes from a person aged 18-60 years who received the Ad26.COV2.S COVID-19 vaccine or a placebo. The chain links TRBV2 to TRBJ1-4; TRBD1 might be the D (6 bases). This sample comprised peripheral blood, obtained in a trial of Ad26.COV2.S vaccine versus placebo. The CDR3 loop reads CASSDYRAEKLFF. CDR3 coding DNA: TGTGCCAGCAGTGATTACAGGGCTGAAAAACTGTTTTTT.